This T cell receptor beta chain appears in the sequencing data of a study of shared clonotypes between healthy human individuals. Each donor was a Caucasian adult residing in Nashville, Tennessee. Sequencing was performed with immunoSEQ multiplex PCR; in TCRdb, only in-frame clones are kept and a portion is missing. This table holds some 900,000 clones, 60% to 85% found once. Per germline, CDR1 SGHNT and CDR2 YYREEE (reference sequence). This CDR3 is built from 14 residues. V was trimmed by 5 bases and J by 3 bases, leaving 12 bases between them. V gene TRBV5-4 combines with J gene TRBJ2-1; tentative D call: TRBD1 (5 bases). This TCR was sampled from a man aged 18-30 years in good health. The sample comprised memory CD4+ T cells sorted from blood. The subset was: CD45RA-negative fraction. Written as DNA, the CDR3 is TGTGCCAGCAGAAGGGCAGGGAACTACAATGAGCAGTTCTTC. Its protein product is CASRRAGNYNEQFF.